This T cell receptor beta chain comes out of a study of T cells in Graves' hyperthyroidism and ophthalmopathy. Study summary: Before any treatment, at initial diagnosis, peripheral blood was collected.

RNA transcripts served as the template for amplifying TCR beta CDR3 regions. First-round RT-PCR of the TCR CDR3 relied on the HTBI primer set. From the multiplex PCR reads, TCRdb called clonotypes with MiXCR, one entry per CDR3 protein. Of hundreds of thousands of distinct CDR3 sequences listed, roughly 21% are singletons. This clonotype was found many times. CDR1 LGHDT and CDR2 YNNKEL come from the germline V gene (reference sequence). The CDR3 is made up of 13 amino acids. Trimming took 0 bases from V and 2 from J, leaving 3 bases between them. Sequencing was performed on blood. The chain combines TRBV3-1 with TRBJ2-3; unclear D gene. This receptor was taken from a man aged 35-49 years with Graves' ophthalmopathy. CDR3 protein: CASSQDPTDTQYF. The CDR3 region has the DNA TGTGCCAGCAGCCAAGATCCCACAGATACGCAGTATTTT.